A single sample gave rise to the 10 T cell receptor beta chains below, sequenced in a study of shared clonotypes between healthy human individuals. The method was immunoSEQ multiplex PCR; TCRdb's version includes in-frame clones alone and lacks a portion of them. The repertoire holds some 2.3 million clones, over 90% seen once, with under 0.45% in the top ten. Specimen: naive CD4+ T cells from PBMCs. Subset: CD45RA+ positively selected. These receptors were obtained from a man aged 18 to 29 in good health. Some clones in this sample may be carry-over from other donors' samples.

The rearrangement uses TRBV19 and TRBJ1-2, with 7 bases fitting TRBD1. V trimming: 5 bases; J trimming: 8 bases; junction bases outside the gene matches: 14. The CDR3 is 15 amino acids. Per germline, CDR1 LNHDA and CDR2 SQIVND (reference sequence). The CDR3 DNA follows: TGTGCCAGTAGTGGTAGGGGACAGTCTCGAAGAGGCTACACCTTC. This sequence encodes CASSGRGQSRRGYTF. Drawing the rest from reference TRBV19 and TRBJ1-2, the complete variable domain is DGGITQSPKYLFRKEGQNVTLSCEQNLNHDAMYWYRQDPGQGLRLIYYSQIVNDFQKGDIAEGYSVSREKKESFPLTVTSAQKNPTAFYLCASSGRGQSRRGYTFGSGTRLTVV.

This clone was counted a few times. This sample also contains other DNA sequences that code for the same CDR3. The chain uses TRBV28 and TRBJ1-4; 9 bases match TRBD1. The trim removed 2 bases at V and 8 bases at J, leaving 6 bases unmatched. This CDR3 is built from 15 residues. CDR1 and CDR2 from the germline V gene are MDHEN and SYDVKM. The DNA for the CDR3 is TGTGCCAGCAGTTTAGGGGGACAGGGAGAAGAAAAACTGTTTTTT. As protein: CASSLGGQGEEKLFF.

Only a few counts were recorded for this clone. For the CDR3, the DNA is TGCAGCGCAGACCAAACCGGAAAACTGTTTTTT. Its protein product is CSADQTGKLFF. The chain couples TRBV29-1 to TRBJ1-4; D gene unclear. The germline V gene encodes CDR1 SQVTM and CDR2 ANQGSEA. The V gene lost 7 bases and the J gene lost 10 bases, with 13 bases spanning the gap. CDR3 length: 11 amino acids.

Concerning this clone: One end of the junction is discordant with germline, which a read error may explain. The V and J genes are TRBV11-2 and TRBJ2-7; weak D call: TRBD1 (5 bases). Germline assignment: CDR1 SGHAT and CDR2 FQNNGV. The length of the CDR3 is 13 residues. The CDR3 loop is CASSLRQGDERYF. The DNA of the CDR3 is TGTGCCAGCAGCTTAAGGCAGGGCGACGAGCGGTACTTC. The full variable domain, rest sourced from reference TRBV11-2 and TRBJ2-7, is EAGVAQSPRYKIIEKRQSVAFWCNPISGHATLYWYQQILGQGPKLLIQFQNNGVVDDSQLPKDRFSAERLKGVDSTLKIQPAKLEDSAVYLCASSLRQGDERYFGPGTRLTVT.

The chain recombines TRBV6-5 with TRBJ2-1; a possible D gene is TRBD1 (6 bases). There are 16 residues in the CDR3. The V end lost 4 bases, the J end lost 1 base, and 14 bases lay between the germline ends. The V gene's germline CDR1 is MNHEY and CDR2 SVGAGI. CDR3 sequence: CASSSDQGHSYNEQFF. The CDR3 region has the DNA TGTGCCAGCAGTTCGGATCAGGGACATTCCTACAATGAGCAGTTCTTC.

The chain recombines TRBV4-3 with TRBJ2-4, with a possible D match to TRBD2 (5 bases). Between the trimmed V and J ends, which lost 0 bases and 6 bases, there was a span of 6 bases. This CDR3 has 13 residues. CDR1 is LGHNA, CDR2 YSLEER, per germline. The CDR3: CASSQEGGNIQYF. The CDR3 DNA is TGCGCCAGCAGCCAAGAAGGAGGAAACATTCAGTACTTC.

This chain joins TRBV7-2 and TRBJ2-1, with 13 bases fitting TRBD2. The junction had 5 bases not matched to a gene; V was cut back by 0 bases and J by 6 bases. The germline V gene has CDR1 SGHTA and CDR2 FQGNSA. CDR3 length: 17 residues. Written as DNA, the CDR3 is TGTGCCAGCAGCTTAGCCTCCGGGACTAGCGGGATCAATGAGCAGTTCTTC. As protein: CASSLASGTSGINEQFF. The whole variable domain, filled in from reference TRBV7-2 and TRBJ2-1, reads GAGVSQSPSNKVTEKGKDVELRCDPISGHTALYWYRQSLGQGLEFLIYFQGNSAPDKSGLPSDRFSAERTGGSVSTLTIQRTQQEDSAVYLCASSLASGTSGINEQFFGPGTRLTVL.

CDR3 DNA sequence: TGTGCCAGCAGTTACCGTTCCTCCCCCGGGAACACTGAAGCTTTCTTT. Its protein is CASSYRSSPGNTEAFF. The rearrangement joins TRBV6-5 to TRBJ1-1, with D unresolved. This CDR3 contains 16 residues. V was cut by 2 bases and J by 1 base, with 14 bases left in between. In germline, CDR1 is MNHEY, CDR2 SVGAGI.

This chain uses TRBV28 with TRBJ2-1; D is perhaps TRBD1 (7 bases). Between the trimmed V and J ends, which lost 5 bases and 0 bases, there was a span of 14 bases. Germline V gene sequence: CDR1 MDHEN, CDR2 SYDVKM. The CDR3 has 16 residues. The CDR3: CASSGQDGSSYNEQFF. The DNA for the CDR3 is TGTGCCAGCAGTGGACAGGACGGGAGCTCCTACAATGAGCAGTTCTTC.

J is TRBJ1-5 and V is TRBV18; D might be TRBD1 (6 bases). V lost 1 base to trimming and J lost 0 bases, with 10 bases between them. This CDR3 comprises 16 residues. CDR1 and CDR2 (germline): KGHSH, LQKENI. The CDR3 DNA reads as TGTGCCAGCTCACCACAGGGGGTATATAGCAATCAGCCCCAGCATTTT. It specifies CASSPQGVYSNQPQHF.